The T cell receptor (beta chain) described here comes from a study of regulatory T cells in long-lasting Graves disease. This clonotype was counted at least ten times. Antigen specificity is unknown. V gave up 2 bases and J gave up 4 bases; unmatched junction bases: 4. Germline lookup yields CDR1 MNHEY and CDR2 SMNVEV (reference sequence). This CDR3 has 15 amino acids. Time point specified: persistent/refractory GD, antithyroid drugs over 5 years with positive TRAb. The TCR library used RNA extracted from PBMCs. By American Thyroid Association guidelines, Graves' disease was diagnosed in the cohort. Notes on the study in general: Investigators studied peripheral blood only, not thyroid tissue. Persistent disease showed a preference for TRBV28, TRBJ1-2 and TRBJ2-5.

TCR beta libraries were built with iRepertoire HTBI primers and Arm-PCR of CDR3 regions. One entry per CDR3 protein, called by TCRdb with MiXCR from the multiplex PCR reads. The profile shows 360,000 or so distinct CDR3 sequences, 20% to 25% of them singletons. Material: peripheral blood mononuclear cells (PBMCs), obtained when the disease was refractory, from a patient treated with antithyroid drugs. V gene TRBV27 combines with J gene TRBJ1-5, with 8 positions matching TRBD1. This sequence was found in a woman in her forties with Graves disease. The CDR3 DNA reads TGTGCCAGCAGTTTAATGACAGGGGTAAATCAGCCCCAGCATTTT. Its translation is CASSLMTGVNQPQHF.